These 19 T cell receptor beta chains were sequenced from one sample in a study of blood T cell repertoires in COVID-19. The data were produced by immunoSEQ multiplex PCR, yet TCRdb's version contains in-frame clones alone and is incomplete. The data hold over 250,000 clones, with 80% to 90% observed a single time. Sequencing used peripheral blood. These receptors were collected from a woman between 65 and 79 years old with acute or convalescent COVID-19.

The chain uses TRBV18 and TRBJ1-4; D not resolved. V shed 6 bases and J shed 8 bases, with 19 bases lying between them. The CDR3 runs 15 residues. Germline assignment: CDR1 KGHSH and CDR2 LQKENI. CDR3 loop: CASSPPSEGGEKLFF. CDR3 DNA sequence: TGTGCCAGCTCGCCCCCGTCCGAGGGAGGAGAAAAACTGTTTTTT.

The chain has TRBV20-1 and TRBJ1-5; D remains ambiguous. Germline assignment: CDR1 DFQATT and CDR2 SNEGSKA (reference sequence). The CDR3 has 14 amino acids. The V end lost 3 bases, the J end lost 1 base, and 10 bases lay between the germline ends. The CDR3 bases are TGCAGTGCTAGTCCCTGGCCCAGCAATCAGCCCCAGCATTTT. This sequence encodes CSASPWPSNQPQHF.

The V and J genes are TRBV2 and TRBJ1-1, with TRBD1 as a possible D gene (5 bases). V lost 6 bases, J lost 1 base, and 9 bases lay in between. The CDR3 is 13 residues long. CDR1 SNHLY and CDR2 FYNNEI come from the germline V gene. The CDR3 DNA is TGTGCCAGCAGAGGGGAGGGGAACACTGAAGCTTTCTTT. Protein sequence: CASRGEGNTEAFF.

The V gene is TRBV3-1 (or the pseudogene TRBV3-2), the J gene TRBJ2-7; the D is unclear. CDR1 is LGHDT, CDR2 YNNKEL, per germline (reference sequence). The CDR3 loop spans 12 amino acids. V gave up 3 bases and J gave up 6 bases, with 9 bases separating them. This CDR3 is CASSQGYGEQYF. The CDR3 bases are TGTGCCAGCAGCCAGGGCTATGGCGAGCAGTACTTC.

The V call is TRBV5-1, the J call TRBJ2-5; possible D gene TRBD2, 5 bases. Germline CDR1 and CDR2: SGHRS and YFSETQ. V shed 5 bases and J shed 1 base, with 12 bases lying between them. CDR3 length equals 14 residues. The CDR3 loop reads CASSGTRAQETQYF. CDR3 bases: TGCGCCAGCAGTGGTACTAGAGCCCAAGAGACCCAGTACTTC.

On this clone: This CDR3 is missing its conserved last phenylalanine or tryptophan, likely due to a read error. The DNA is omitted, as the CDR3 cannot be located on it reliably, and the CDR3 follows TCRdb's listing. V gene TRBV18 combines with J gene TRBJ1-2; no check of the table's D call, TRBD1, against the DNA was made. The CDR3 numbers 14 amino acids, ends counted. The germline V gene has CDR1 KGHSH and CDR2 LQKENI. The CDR3: CASSPREGQWGQSL.

V gene TRBV3-1 (or the pseudogene TRBV3-2) combines with J gene TRBJ1-2; TRBD1 agrees at 7 bases. Germline V CDR1 and CDR2: LGHDT, YNNKEL (reference sequence). This CDR3 has 16 amino acids. V lost 1 base, J lost 0 bases, and 5 bases stayed unmatched. As DNA, the CDR3 is TGTGCCAGCAGCCAAGGGAGGACAGGACCTAACTATGGCTACACCTTC. Its translation: CASSQGRTGPNYGYTF.

The V call is TRBV10-3, the J call TRBJ1-4; D remains unclear. The ends were cut back, 2 bases at V and 8 bases at J, with 9 bases in the middle. CDR1 and CDR2 from the germline V gene are ENHRY and SYGVKD. The CDR3 sequence is 13 residues long. The CDR3 DNA reads TGTGCCATCAGTGAGGGTCCGCGGGAAAAACTGTTTTTT. Translation: CAISEGPREKLFF.

This chain joins TRBV21-1 and TRBJ1-1; the table's D call of TRBD1 was not tested on the DNA. TRBV21-1 is a listed pseudogene. The CDR3 runs 15 residues. In DNA form, the CDR3 reads TGTGCCAGCAAACCGGACAGGCGGGAGAACACTGAAGCTTTCTTT. This codes for CASKPDRRENTEAFF.

V gene TRBV20-1 combines with J gene TRBJ2-5, with 8 bases that match TRBD1. Germline-derived CDR1 and CDR2 are DFQATT and SNEGSKA (reference sequence). CDR3 length: 11 residues. V dropped 4 bases and J dropped 5; count of bases not matched to a gene: 0. Here the CDR3 reads CSANRGETQYF. The CDR3 DNA is TGCAGTGCTAACAGGGGGGAGACCCAGTACTTC.

This chain uses TRBV5-1 with TRBJ1-6; 11 bases are a match to TRBD1. The CDR3 length is 15 residues. V gave up 6 bases and J gave up 9 bases; unmatched junction bases: 8. CDR1 and CDR2 from the germline V gene are SGHRS and YFSETQ. Here the CDR3 DNA reads TGCGCCAGCACCCCTTCGGGGACAGGGGGTTCACCCCTCCACTTT. Translating it yields CASTPSGTGGSPLHF.

This chain connects TRBV5-1 to TRBJ1-3, with TRBD1 as a possible D gene (6 bases). Between the trimmed V and J ends, which lost 4 bases and 3 bases, there was a span of 14 bases. This CDR3 has 15 residues. CDR1 and CDR2 from the germline V gene are SGHRS and YFSETQ. The CDR3 sequence: CASSEQGFSGNTIYF. In DNA form, the CDR3 reads TGCGCCAGCAGCGAACAGGGCTTCAGTGGAAACACCATATATTTT.

Worth noting for this clone: Other DNA variants within this sample encode the same CDR3. The rearrangement uses TRBV27 and TRBJ1-2; 8 bases are a match to TRBD1. CDR3 length: 13 residues. V was pared by 6 bases and J by 4 bases, with 4 bases of the junction left unmatched. Germline V gene sequence: CDR1 MNHEY, CDR2 SMNVEV (reference sequence). The CDR3 coding sequence is TGTGCCAGCAGCCCGGACAGGGTCTATGGCTACACCTTC. It is translated as CASSPDRVYGYTF.

The rearrangement uses TRBV5-8 and TRBJ1-1; 8 bases line up with TRBD1. From germline, CDR1 is SGHTS and CDR2 YDEGEE. This CDR3 has 14 amino acids. Trimming took 3 bases from V and 1 from J; bases not matched to a gene: 2. The CDR3, as DNA: TGTGCCAGCAGCTGGGGGACAGGGAACACTGAAGCTTTCTTT. Protein: CASSWGTGNTEAFF.

J is TRBJ2-2 and V is TRBV5-1, with TRBD2 as a possible D gene (6 bases). With 6 bases removed from V and 0 bases from J, the gap between germline ends came to 18 bases. The length of the CDR3 is 17 residues. In germline, CDR1 is SGHRS, CDR2 YFSETQ. CDR3 amino acids: CASKPRGNFPNTGELFF. CDR3 DNA sequence: TGCGCCAGCAAACCTCGGGGGAACTTCCCGAACACCGGGGAGCTGTTTTTT.

The CDR3: CASSPGTVTVSDTQYF. In DNA form, the CDR3 reads TGCGCCAGCAGCCCCGGGACAGTCACCGTTTCAGATACGCAGTATTTT. V and J are TRBV4-1 and TRBJ2-3; 7 bases match TRBD1. Per the germline V gene, CDR1 is MGHRA and CDR2 is YSYEKL. CDR3 length equals 16 residues. V lost 4 bases and J lost 4; bases outside the gene matches: 11.

The chain carries TRBV27 and TRBJ2-7, with D possibly TRBD2 on 6 matching bases. Germline assignment: CDR1 MNHEY and CDR2 SMNVEV (reference sequence). The CDR3 spans 14 residues. V was cut by 6 bases and J by 7 bases, with 19 bases left in between. CDR3 nucleotide sequence: TGTGCCAGCAGCCACAGGCGGGGTTCGGGGGAGCAGTACTTC. It yields the protein CASSHRRGSGEQYF.

The chain carries TRBV28 and TRBJ1-4, with D perhaps TRBD1 (5 bases). The CDR3 length is 12 residues. CDR1 is MDHEN, CDR2 SYDVKM, per germline. V gave up 6 bases and J gave up 7 bases, with 9 bases separating them. CDR3 residues: CASRAGGEKLFF. In nucleotides, the CDR3 is TGTGCCAGCAGGGCCGGGGGTGAAAAACTGTTTTTT.

CDR3: CASSLIPAGRGLSTGELFF. In DNA, the CDR3 is TGTGCCAGCAGCTTAATACCCGCAGGAAGGGGGTTGTCGACCGGGGAGCTGTTTTTT. The chain carries TRBV7-8 and TRBJ2-2, with a weak D call TRBD1 (6 bases). The germline CDR1 and CDR2 sequences are SGHVS and FQNEAQ. This CDR3 spans 19 amino acids. Trimming took off 2 bases at V and 5 bases at J, with 24 bases between the two ends.